The 15 T cell receptor beta chains below all came from one sample that was sequenced in a study of identical twins' blood T cells. TCRdb used MiXCR to reprocess the 5' RACE reads, holding one entry per CDR3 protein. Of fewer than 450,000 distinct CDR3 sequences listed, 25% to 35% were seen once; the top ten hold about 6.1%. The material sequenced was PBMCs. The origin of the receptors is a woman aged 18 to 50 in good health.

V usage is TRBV5-5 and J usage is TRBJ1-1; D gene uncertain. V was cut by 1 base and J by 3 bases, with 13 bases left in between. The CDR3 covers 15 residues. The germline CDR1 and CDR2 sequences are SGHKS and YYEKEE (reference sequence). This CDR3 is CASSLHWGGDTEAFF. In DNA, the CDR3 is TGTGCCAGCAGCTTGCATTGGGGTGGGGACACTGAAGCTTTCTTT. The variable domain in full, with the rest retrieved from reference TRBV5-5 and TRBJ1-1, is DAGVTQSPTHLIKTRGQQVTLRCSPISGHKSVSWYQQVLGQGPQFIFQYYEKEERGRGNFPDRFSARQFPNYSSELNVNALLLGDSALYLCASSLHWGGDTEAFFGQGTRLTVV.

This clonotype appeared many times. The V call is TRBV10-3, the J call TRBJ2-7; 10 nucleotides match TRBD2. From germline, CDR1 is ENHRY and CDR2 SYGVKD. V shed 3 bases, J shed 4 bases, and the junction held 9 bases outside the gene matches. This CDR3 spans 16 amino acids. The CDR3 loop reads CAISDPGLAELYEQYF. In nucleotides, the CDR3 is TGTGCCATCAGTGACCCCGGACTAGCGGAGTTATACGAGCAGTACTTC.

This rearrangement joins TRBV9 to TRBJ2-1; D remains ambiguous. CDR3 length equals 16 residues. The germline V gene encodes CDR1 SGDLS and CDR2 YYNGEE. Between the trimmed V and J ends, which lost 3 bases and 0 bases, there was a span of 13 bases. This CDR3 is CASSEADTFSYNEQFF. CDR3 sequence (DNA): TGTGCCAGCAGCGAGGCCGACACCTTCTCCTACAATGAGCAGTTCTTC.

This clonotype was recorded at least ten times. This sequence joins TRBV18 and TRBJ1-1; D is possibly TRBD1 (5 bases). Trimming took 8 bases from V and 3 from J, leaving 13 bases between them. Germline V gives CDR1 KGHSH, CDR2 LQKENI. The CDR3 totals 13 residues. The CDR3 bases are TGTGCCAGCAGTCCCAGGGTAGACACTGAAGCTTTCTTT. As protein: CASSPRVDTEAFF.

In the case of this clonotype: One end of the junction does not line up with germline, which may come from a read error. The chain has TRBV3-1 and TRBJ2-2, with TRBD2 matching 8 bases. The CDR3 runs to 16 residues. CDR1 is LGHDT and CDR2 is YNNKEL in the germline V gene (reference sequence). CDR3 amino acids: CTSSQEERGYGGELFF. The DNA for the CDR3 is TGTACCAGCAGCCAAGAGGAGCGGGGGTATGGCGGGGAGCTGTTTTTT.

The sample holds a few counts of this clonotype. The genes are TRBV6-1 and TRBJ1-5, with D possibly matching TRBD1 (5 bases). CDR3 length equals 13 residues. Trimming shortened V by 7 bases and J by 3 bases, and 10 bases separated the two germline ends. CDR1 is MNHNS and CDR2 is SASEGT in the germline V gene. The chain's CDR3 is CASKTVHNQPQHF. The CDR3 nucleotides read TGTGCCAGCAAGACAGTGCACAATCAGCCCCAGCATTTT.

V usage is TRBV6-8 and J usage is TRBJ1-5; 8 nucleotides line up with TRBD1. Germline V lookup: CDR1 MNHGY, CDR2 SAAAGT. V was pared by 10 bases and J by 5 bases, with 16 bases of the junction left unmatched. The CDR3 loop spans 16 amino acids. CDR3 coding DNA: TGTGCCAACCAGGGGGCGTCGGTCCCGAAGTATCAGCCCCAGCATTTT. Its translation is CANQGASVPKYQPQHF.

V and J are TRBV7-9 and TRBJ1-1, with TRBD1 matching 9 bases. The CDR3 totals 12 residues. The V segment lost 5 bases and the J segment 11 bases; nucleotides outside the gene matches: 6. CDR1 is SEHNR, CDR2 FQNEAQ, per germline (reference sequence). Here the CDR3 DNA reads TGTGCCAGCAGCACCCGGGACAGGGATGCTTTCTTT. Protein sequence: CASSTRDRDAFF.

The rearrangement links TRBV4-3 to TRBJ1-2, with a weak D call TRBD1 (5 bases). Germline V gene data show CDR1 as LGHNA and CDR2 as YSLEER. V lost 0 bases and J 8 bases, leaving 10 bases between the germline ends. CDR3 size: 13 residues. The CDR3 loop is CASSQETGGGYTF. CDR3 DNA sequence: TGCGCCAGCAGCCAAGAGACGGGGGGAGGCTACACCTTC.

This clonotype was found once. The J gene is TRBJ2-1, the V gene TRBV27; 7 positions agree with TRBD2. Germline V lookup: CDR1 MNHEY, CDR2 SMNVEV (reference sequence). CDR3 length equals 15 residues. V dropped 2 bases and J dropped 4; count of bases not matched to a gene: 5. DNA for the CDR3: TGTGCCAGCAGTTTAGGGGGGGTCACATACAATGAGCAGTTCTTC. As protein: CASSLGGVTYNEQFF.

J is TRBJ2-1 and V is TRBV7-3; 7 bases are shared with TRBD1. Germline values: CDR1 SGHTA, CDR2 FQGTGA. The CDR3 runs to 14 residues. V lost 6 bases to trimming and J lost 6 bases; unmatched junction nucleotides: 8. The CDR3 protein is CASSKTGNFNEQFF. Here the CDR3 DNA reads TGTGCCAGCAGTAAGACAGGGAACTTCAATGAGCAGTTCTTC.

The V call is TRBV20-1, the J call TRBJ1-1, with D hard to call. This CDR3 is built from 13 residues. V lost 6 bases, J lost 1 base, and 12 bases lay in between. In germline, CDR1 is DFQATT, CDR2 SNEGSKA (reference sequence). DNA for the CDR3: TGCAGTGCAACGCCCCAGAGGAACACTGAAGCTTTCTTT. This gives the protein CSATPQRNTEAFF.

V gene TRBV19 combines with J gene TRBJ1-6, with D maybe TRBD1 (5 bases). Looked up from germline, CDR1 is LNHDA and CDR2 is SQIVND (reference sequence). V was trimmed by 4 bases and J by 6 bases, leaving 7 bases between them. The CDR3 length is 13 residues. The CDR3 region is CASSTDINSPLHF. DNA of the CDR3: TGTGCCAGTAGTACGGACATTAATTCACCCCTCCACTTT. Combining the CDR3 with reference TRBV19 and TRBJ1-6 gives the whole variable domain DGGITQSPKYLFRKEGQNVTLSCEQNLNHDAMYWYRQDPGQGLRLIYYSQIVNDFQKGDIAEGYSVSREKKESFPLTVTSAQKNPTAFYLCASSTDINSPLHFGNGTRLTVT.

This clonotype was seen only a few times. The chain has TRBV7-9 and TRBJ1-3, with 8 bases identical to TRBD1. This CDR3 has 15 residues. Germline loops: CDR1 SEHNR, CDR2 FQNEAQ (reference sequence). The V gene end was trimmed by 5 bases and the J gene end by 0 bases; junction bases not matched to a gene: 3. The CDR3 reads CASSVTGGSGNTIYF. The CDR3 DNA is TGTGCCAGCAGCGTTACAGGGGGCTCTGGAAACACCATATATTTT.

This clonotype was seen a handful of times. The chain joins TRBV18 to TRBJ1-1; D is ambiguous. The V gene's germline CDR1 is KGHSH and CDR2 LQKENI. V was shortened by 5 bases and J by 3 bases, with 10 bases between the two germline ends. This CDR3 contains 13 residues. CDR3 bases: TGTGCCAGCTCAAAAAACCGGGACACTGAAGCTTTCTTT. It yields the protein CASSKNRDTEAFF.